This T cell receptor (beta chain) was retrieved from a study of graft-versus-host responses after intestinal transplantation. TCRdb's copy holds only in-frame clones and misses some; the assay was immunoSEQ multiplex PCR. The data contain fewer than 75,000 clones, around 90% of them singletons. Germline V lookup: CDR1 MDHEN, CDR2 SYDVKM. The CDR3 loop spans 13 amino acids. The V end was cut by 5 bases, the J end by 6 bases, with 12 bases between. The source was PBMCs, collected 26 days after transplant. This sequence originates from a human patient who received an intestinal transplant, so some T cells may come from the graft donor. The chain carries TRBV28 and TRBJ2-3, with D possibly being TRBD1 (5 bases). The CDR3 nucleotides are TGTGCCAGCAGTAAAGGGGTTATGGATACGCAGTATTTT. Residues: CASSKGVMDTQYF.